This passage covers 32 T cell receptor beta chains from one sample sequenced in a study of blood T cells in healthy people across ages. Combining a sample-barcoded 5' primer with a J-beta primer mix, a second PCR ran for roughly 7 to 12 cycles. Each CDR3 protein gets one entry after TCRdb re-called the 5' RACE reads with MiXCR. The data show 760,000 or so distinct CDR3 sequences, approximately 25% seen once. The same sample was also studied in work on T cells of mothers and their children.

The sample was blood. The receptors stem from a boy younger than 18 in good health.

The genes are TRBV7-8 and TRBJ2-2; D is unclear. Germline assignment: CDR1 SGHVS and CDR2 FQNEAQ. Trimming shortened V by 0 bases and J by 2 bases, and 4 bases separated the two germline ends. There are 14 residues in the CDR3. The CDR3: CASSLALNTGELFF. CDR3 in DNA: TGTGCCAGCAGCTTAGCGCTAAACACCGGGGAGCTGTTTTTT.

This clonotype was recorded a few times. The V gene is TRBV2, the J gene TRBJ2-2; 7 bases agree with TRBD1. Trimming at V came to 3 bases and at J to 2 bases, leaving 12 bases not matched to a gene. Germline values: CDR1 SNHLY, CDR2 FYNNEI. This CDR3 is 18 amino acids long. As DNA, the CDR3 is TGTGCCAGCAGTGATCTGGACAGGCGACGGGGTAACACCGGGGAGCTGTTTTTT. Translation: CASSDLDRRRGNTGELFF. Together with reference TRBV2 and TRBJ2-2, the CDR3 gives the full variable domain: EPEVTQTPSHQVTQMGQEVILRCVPISNHLYFYWYRQILGQKVEFLVSFYNNEISEKSEIFDDQFSVERPDGSNFTLKIRSTKLEDSAMYFCASSDLDRRRGNTGELFFGEGSRLTVL.

This chain uses TRBV20-1 with TRBJ2-3, with 7 bases fitting TRBD2. Trimming took 8 bases from V and 0 from J; bases not matched to a gene: 8. CDR1 and CDR2 (germline): DFQATT, SNEGSKA (reference sequence). The CDR3 is made up of 14 amino acids. In nucleotides, the CDR3 is TGCAGTACATTGCGGGAGACGAGCACAGATACGCAGTATTTT. Protein product: CSTLRETSTDTQYF.

The chain couples TRBV5-1 to TRBJ2-7, with 8 bases fitting TRBD1. The trim removed 4 bases at V and 7 bases at J, leaving 10 bases unmatched. Germline CDR1 reads SGHRS; CDR2 reads YFSETQ. The CDR3 length is 14 residues. CDR3 sequence (DNA): TGCGCCAGCAGCACGCCCCAGGGGGCCAGGGAGCAGTACTTC. Translated, it gives CASSTPQGAREQYF.

This clonotype has more than one count but fewer than ten. The CDR3 sequence: CSARHLAGVSEQFF. Here the CDR3 DNA reads TGCAGTGCTAGACACCTAGCGGGAGTCAGTGAGCAGTTCTTC. The chain joins TRBV20-1 to TRBJ2-5; 10 bases agree with TRBD2. The J call may be in error: the DNA end matches TRBJ2-1 better. Germline loops: CDR1 DFQATT, CDR2 SNEGSKA (reference sequence). The CDR3 runs to 14 residues.

In this sample, this clonotype turned up once. The CDR3, as DNA: TGTGCCAGCAGTTCCGGACTCATTGGCCCCGGGGAGCTGTTTTTT. Protein product: CASSSGLIGPGELFF. The chain recombines TRBV6-5 with TRBJ2-2; D may be TRBD2 (5 bases). Germline lookup yields CDR1 MNHEY and CDR2 SVGAGI. This CDR3 has 15 amino acids. The V gene lost 4 bases and the J gene lost 6 bases, with 15 bases spanning the gap.

The V and J genes are TRBV11-2 and TRBJ1-4; 7 bases are shared with TRBD1. Per germline, CDR1 SGHAT and CDR2 FQNNGV. With 3 bases clipped from V and 2 bases from J, the junction kept 3 bases outside the gene matches. The CDR3 extends over 15 amino acids. DNA of the CDR3: TGTGCCAGCAGCTTGTGGGGACAGACTAATGAAAAACTGTTTTTT. The encoded protein is CASSLWGQTNEKLFF.

This clonotype was counted a few times. This chain uses TRBV28 with TRBJ2-5; D is tentatively TRBD1 or TRBD2 (5 bases each). The V end was cut by 3 bases, the J end by 0 bases, with 11 bases between. The CDR3 runs 15 residues. Germline CDR1 reads MDHEN; CDR2 reads SYDVKM. CDR3 region: CASSFRGRNQETQYF. CDR3 bases: TGTGCCAGCAGTTTCCGGGGACGGAACCAAGAGACCCAGTACTTC.

Only a few counts were recorded for this clonotype. This chain connects TRBV20-1 to TRBJ2-1, with D unclear. The CDR3 consists of 14 residues. Trimming pared 3 bases from V and 4 bases from J, leaving 13 bases between. CDR1 DFQATT and CDR2 SNEGSKA come from the germline V gene (reference sequence). CDR3 sequence reads: CSARALAVYNEQFF. CDR3 in DNA: TGCAGTGCTAGGGCCCTGGCGGTTTACAATGAGCAGTTCTTC.

This chain joins TRBV24-1 and TRBJ2-5; TRBD2 matches 12 bases. Matching the DNA end better, TRBJ2-1 makes the J call doubtful. From germline, CDR1 is KGHDR and CDR2 SFDVKD. The CDR3 consists of 13 residues. CDR3 sequence: CATRTSGSHEQFF. In DNA form, the CDR3 reads TGTGCCACCAGGACTAGCGGGAGCCATGAGCAGTTCTTC.

This clonotype was found a few times. This sequence joins TRBV14 and TRBJ2-1; D possibly corresponds to TRBD2 (5 bases). Germline lookup yields CDR1 SGHDN and CDR2 FVKESK. The CDR3 loop spans 17 amino acids. V was clipped by 1 base and J by 2 bases, with 15 bases between them. CDR3 nucleotides: TGTGCCAGCAGCCAAGTCCAGGCGGACTGGACCTACAATGAGCAGTTCTTC. This gives the protein CASSQVQADWTYNEQFF.

The chain employs TRBV25-1 and TRBJ1-4; D is uncertain. Looked up from germline, CDR1 is MGHDK and CDR2 is SYGVNS. The CDR3 has 14 residues. The germline V and J ends were trimmed by 3 bases and 3 bases, with 8 bases remaining between them. In DNA form, the CDR3 reads TGTGCCAGCAGTGACCTTGGTCCTAATGAAAAACTGTTTTTT. Translated, it gives CASSDLGPNEKLFF.

V and J are TRBV11-2 and TRBJ2-3, with TRBD1 identical over 7 bases. Germline V lookup: CDR1 SGHAT, CDR2 FQNNGV. The CDR3 is 15 amino acids. The V segment lost 4 bases and the J segment 6 bases; nucleotides outside the gene matches: 10. The CDR3: CASSSSGDRVDTQYF. The CDR3 DNA follows: TGTGCCAGCAGCTCGTCGGGCGACAGGGTCGATACGCAGTATTTT.

This clonotype was counted only a few times. One end of the junction varies from germline; a read error may be responsible. The chain recombines TRBV25-1 with TRBJ2-7; the D is unclear. The germline V gene has CDR1 MGHDK and CDR2 SYGVNS. The CDR3 covers 13 residues. The CDR3 reads CTSSSRQLYEQYF. For the CDR3, the DNA is TGTACCAGCAGTTCACGGCAGCTCTACGAGCAGTACTTC.

CDR3 amino acids: CASSLVTGETEAFF. In nucleotides, the CDR3 is TGTGCCAGCAGCTTAGTGACAGGGGAAACTGAAGCTTTCTTT. The V call is TRBV11-2, the J call TRBJ1-1; TRBD1 agrees at 8 bases. The CDR3 consists of 14 residues. Germline-derived CDR1 and CDR2 are SGHAT and FQNNGV. Unmatched junction bases numbered 3, after V lost 1 base and J lost 5 bases.

The chain couples TRBV4-1 to TRBJ1-5; TRBD1 matches at 9 bases. Germline V gives CDR1 MGHRA, CDR2 YSYEKL. V lost 0 bases, J lost 0 bases, and 9 bases stayed unmatched. This CDR3 has 19 residues. CDR3 sequence (DNA): TGCGCCAGCAGCCAAGAGGACAGGGGAATCGAGTATAGCAATCAGCCCCAGCATTTT. Amino acid sequence: CASSQEDRGIEYSNQPQHF.

This chain connects TRBV29-1 to TRBJ1-1; D is ambiguous. The CDR3 has 13 amino acids. With 3 bases removed from V and 1 base from J, the gap between germline ends came to 9 bases. The germline CDR1 and CDR2 sequences are SQVTM and ANQGSEA. In DNA, the CDR3 is TGCAGCGTTGAGGAGGGATGGAACACTGAAGCTTTCTTT. Protein product: CSVEEGWNTEAFF.

This clonotype has only a few counts. J is TRBJ1-5 and V is TRBV12-3 or TRBV12-4, with TRBD1 as a possible D gene (6 bases). CDR3 length: 15 amino acids. With 2 bases removed from V and 5 bases from J, the gap between germline ends came to 13 bases. The chain's CDR3 is CASSLRSGVDQPQHF. Here the CDR3 DNA reads TGTGCCAGCAGTTTAAGGTCAGGGGTCGATCAGCCCCAGCATTTT.

The chain recombines TRBV29-1 with TRBJ2-3; no definite D call. The germline V and J ends were trimmed by 1 base and 0 bases, with 11 bases remaining between them. Germline V gene lookup returns CDR1 SQVTM and CDR2 ANQGSEA. This CDR3 contains 15 residues. CDR3 sequence: CSVEGSLSSTDTQYF. Here the CDR3 DNA reads TGCAGCGTTGAAGGTAGCCTTTCTAGCACAGATACGCAGTATTTT.

The chain is built from TRBV4-2 and TRBJ2-5; TRBD2 matches 9 bases. This CDR3 is built from 15 residues. Germline values: CDR1 LGHNA, CDR2 YNFKEQ. V was clipped by 5 bases and J by 5 bases; unmatched bases: 9. The CDR3 nucleotides are TGTGCCAGCAGCGGTATAGCGGGAGAAGGGGAGACCCAGTACTTC. Encoded protein: CASSGIAGEGETQYF.

The chain has TRBV27 and TRBJ2-1; D is unresolved. CDR3 length equals 14 residues. Trimming shortened V by 0 bases and J by 7 bases, and 10 bases separated the two germline ends. CDR1 and CDR2 from the germline V gene are MNHEY and SMNVEV (reference sequence). The CDR3 protein is CASSLSWPVNEQFF. The CDR3 DNA sequence: TGTGCCAGCAGTTTATCGTGGCCAGTAAATGAGCAGTTCTTC.

Many counts were recorded for this clonotype. This chain connects TRBV7-2 to TRBJ2-2, with D tentatively TRBD2 (5 bases). Germline V gene sequence: CDR1 SGHTA, CDR2 FQGNSA. CDR3 size: 13 residues. Deletions cut 3 bases from V and 7 bases from J, with 9 bases between. As DNA, the CDR3 is TGTGCCAGCAGCTTGACTCGGGGCGGGGAGCTGTTTTTT. It yields the protein CASSLTRGGELFF.

This sequence joins TRBV7-9 and TRBJ2-3; D may be TRBD2 (6 bases). Germline CDR1 SEHNR, CDR2 FQNEAQ (reference sequence). V was trimmed by 4 bases and J by 0 bases, leaving 20 bases between them. The CDR3 runs 18 residues. The CDR3 spells CASSSFPGGEESTDTQYF. Written as DNA, the CDR3 is TGTGCCAGCAGCTCCTTCCCCGGCGGGGAAGAAAGCACAGATACGCAGTATTTT.

This CDR3 is CASSGRGIGSTNEKLFF. The CDR3 DNA reads as TGTGCCAGCAGCGGCAGGGGAATAGGTTCAACTAATGAAAAACTGTTTTTT. The chain is built from TRBV9 and TRBJ1-4; the D gene is possibly TRBD1 (6 bases). The CDR3 spans 17 residues. Germline V gene data show CDR1 as SGDLS and CDR2 as YYNGEE. Trimming took off 3 bases at V and 0 bases at J, with 15 bases between the two ends. Full variable domain (outside the CDR3, taken from reference TRBV9 and TRBJ1-4): DSGVTQTPKHLITATGQRVTLRCSPRSGDLSVYWYQQSLDQGLQFLIQYYNGEERAKGNILERFSAQQFPDLHSELNLSSLELGDSALYFCASSGRGIGSTNEKLFFGSGTQLSVL.

In its sample, this clonotype was seen a few times. The CDR3 loop is CASSLPRAGAFSTDTQYF. Written as DNA, the CDR3 is TGTGCCAGCAGCTTACCGCGAGCAGGGGCCTTTAGCACAGATACGCAGTATTTT. The V gene is TRBV11-3, the J gene TRBJ2-3; the D gene is possibly TRBD1 (6 bases). Trimming took off 2 bases at V and 0 bases at J, with 18 bases between the two ends. CDR1 and CDR2 from the germline V gene are SGHNT and YENEEA. CDR3 length: 18 residues.

Points on this clonotype: The missing conserved phenylalanine or tryptophan at the end of this CDR3 makes a read error likely. The rearrangement uses TRBV10-3 and TRBJ1-2; 8 nucleotides align to TRBD1. Per germline, CDR1 ENHRY and CDR2 SYGVKD. This CDR3 has 14 amino acids. V lost 6 bases and J lost 1; bases outside the gene matches: 4. In nucleotides, the CDR3 is TGTGCCATCAGGCAGGGGGCCGTTAACTATGGCTACACCCTC. Residues: CAIRQGAVNYGYTL.

In its sample, this clonotype was seen a few times. V usage is TRBV12-3 or TRBV12-4 and J usage is TRBJ1-4; TRBD1 is a possible D gene (5 bases). The V and J ends lost 4 bases and 0 bases respectively, with 15 bases between them. CDR3 length: 17 residues. The CDR3 DNA is TGTGCCAGCAGTTCAGGGTTGGTAGGAACAACTAATGAAAAACTGTTTTTT. Translated, it gives CASSSGLVGTTNEKLFF.

The V gene is TRBV19, the J gene TRBJ2-7, with TRBD1 matching 9 bases. The CDR3 runs 15 residues. Germline V CDR1 and CDR2: LNHDA, SQIVND (reference sequence). The J segment lost 6 bases and the V segment lost 5 bases, leaving 11 bases of the junction unmatched. Written as DNA, the CDR3 is TGTGCCAGTAGTTCCCCGGACAGGGGAATTCCCGAGCAGTACTTC. Translated: CASSSPDRGIPEQYF.

This clonotype was detected a few times. The CDR3 sequence: CASSWGGERALYNEQFF. The CDR3 coding sequence is TGTGCCAGCAGTTGGGGGGGGGAGCGGGCGCTCTACAATGAGCAGTTCTTC. The chain links TRBV27 to TRBJ2-1, with 7 nucleotides matching TRBD2. V lost 4 bases, J lost 3 bases, and 12 bases stayed unmatched. In germline, CDR1 is MNHEY, CDR2 SMNVEV (reference sequence). CDR3 length: 17 residues.

This chain links TRBV20-1 with TRBJ2-7, with a possible D match to TRBD1 (5 bases). The CDR3 covers 14 residues. CDR1 is DFQATT, CDR2 SNEGSKA, per germline (reference sequence). The germline V and J ends were trimmed by 3 bases and 2 bases, with 14 bases remaining between them. CDR3 sequence reads: CSASPGQSPYEQYF. The CDR3 DNA is TGCAGTGCTAGCCCCGGACAATCTCCCTACGAGCAGTACTTC.

This clonotype was counted only a few times. This chain joins TRBV28 and TRBJ2-7; 12 bases align to TRBD2. This CDR3 comprises 16 residues. Germline CDR1 MDHEN, CDR2 SYDVKM. J gave up 4 bases and V 6 bases, and 10 bases lay outside the gene matches. DNA of the CDR3: TGTGCCAGCAGCCTGACTAGCGGGAGTGGTGTGTACGAGCAGTACTTC. This codes for CASSLTSGSGVYEQYF.

The rearrangement uses TRBV7-9 and TRBJ1-4; a weak D match, TRBD1 (5 bases). Germline V gene lookup returns CDR1 SEHNR and CDR2 FQNEAQ (reference sequence). The V gene lost 1 base and the J gene lost 5 bases, with 11 bases spanning the gap. The CDR3 runs to 15 residues. The chain's CDR3 is CASSLGGNWNEKLFF. In DNA, the CDR3 is TGTGCCAGCAGCTTAGGGGGGAATTGGAATGAAAAACTGTTTTTT.